This T cell receptor (beta chain) emerged from a study of CD8 T cells in Susac syndrome (dated by TCRdb to about 2019). About the study as a whole: Among the sequenced Susac syndrome patients, more than 5 had clinically active disease and roughly 8 were in clinical remission. At the time of blood withdrawal, Susac syndrome patients were either therapy-naive, taking corticosteroids (with some also receiving IVIg), or on IVIg alone. Repertoire sequencing was used to test whether CD8+ T cell activation and differentiation in Susac syndrome was antigen driven. Clonality of the CD8+ T cell repertoire was compared between around 13 healthy donors, about 14 Susac syndrome patients and fewer than 16 multiple sclerosis patients.

Cut back by 2 bases and 4 bases, the V and J ends lie 14 bases apart. According to the germline V gene (reference sequence), CDR1 reads SGHAT and CDR2 reads FQDESV. From cysteine to phenylalanine, the CDR3 is 15 amino acids long. Only the CDR3 part of the read is kept: 45 bases, read in frame from the first base. Paper-wide results and their limitations: The number of individuals in the TCR sequencing and HLA analysis was acknowledged as relatively small. Clonal expansion was observed in Susac syndrome CD8+ repertoires, with the highest expansion in CD8+ TEMRA cells and greater expansion in clinically active than in remitting patients. Around 15 Susac-specific public clones were identified in the total CD8+ repertoire, and roughly five Susac-specific public clones were identified in the CD8+ TEMRA repertoire.

RNA was extracted with the RNeasy kit and roughly 0.5 to 1 ug was reverse transcribed using random hexamers. TCR beta CDR3 regions were amplified with the immunoSEQ multiplex PCR assay covering 54 Vbeta and 13 Jbeta segments. Bias from PCR amplification was corrected by using a synthetic template baseline for primer optimization and for computational correction. The study's own analysis went as follows. Reads were annotated to V, D and J genes per IMGT and analyzed with immunoSEQ Analyzer, keeping only productive sequences. Clonality was calculated as one minus the Shannon entropy normalized by log2 of the number of productive unique sequences. Public and private clones were assessed among the 100 most prevalent clones of each patient and control. Clones were defined as Susac-specific if absent from the healthy and MS cohorts, from 900 to 1,200 published viral clones and from other ImmuneACCESS disease sequences. TCRdb took the public reads, trimmed them with fastp at Q25, ran MiXCR for clone calling and kept in-frame beta chains. Here each entry gathers all rows of one CDR3 protein and keeps the most common genes and DNA. These V and J calls are TCRdb output, not the study's own analysis. This sample has tens of thousands of distinct CDR3 sequences in its table, and 95% of those were observed once. Together, the top ten hold roughly 0.46% of the sample.

Worth noting for this clonotype: Its antigen is still unknown. It has no much larger one-base neighbor in the sample; base qualities were not kept.

High-throughput TCR beta sequencing profiled peripheral blood CD8+ and CD4+ T cells from healthy donors, Susac syndrome patients and multiple sclerosis patients. Susac syndrome patients met recently defined diagnostic criteria for definite or probable disease. Bulk CD8+ and CD4+ T cells were purified by magnetic negative isolation, whereas CD8+ TEMRA cells were enriched by FACS. Blood was drawn into EDTA tubes, processed within 24 hours, and PBMCs were isolated by density gradient centrifugation. PBMCs intended for TCR sequencing were cryopreserved in liquid nitrogen and thawed later in a water bath at 37 degrees C. Purity of sorted or isolated CD4+, CD8+ and CD8+ TEMRA cells was at least 90%.

The TCR comes from a human donor with Susac syndrome. Sequenced sample: CD8+ T cells from PBMCs. The V and J segments used are TRBV11-1 and TRBJ2-5, with the D gene call left open. CDR3 region: CASSLHSDGGETQYF. The DNA sequence is TGTGCCAGCAGCTTACATTCGGATGGCGGAGAGACCCAGTACTTC.